The 6 T cell receptor beta chains below come from one sample, sequenced in a study of blood T cell repertoires in COVID-19. The assay was immunoSEQ multiplex PCR, and TCRdb's table has in-frame clones only and misses some. The sample contains about 300,000 clones, approximately 90% of which appear only once. Sequenced: PBMCs or T cells enriched from blood (not recorded which). Source of these receptors: a man younger than 40 who had recovered from COVID-19.

The chain combines TRBV2 with TRBJ1-4; D unresolved. Germline CDR1 is SNHLY and CDR2 is FYNNEI. The CDR3 spans 14 residues. V lost 5 bases, J lost 0 bases, and 7 bases lay in between. CDR3 in amino acids: CASSRFATNEKLFF. In nucleotides, the CDR3 is TGTGCCAGCAGTCGTTTTGCAACTAATGAAAAACTGTTTTTT.

J is TRBJ2-2 and V is TRBV30, with D perhaps TRBD1 (6 bases). V shed 0 bases and J shed 5 bases, with 16 bases lying between them. Per germline, CDR1 GTSNPN and CDR2 SVGIG (reference sequence). There are 16 residues in the CDR3. CDR3 protein: CAWSVWGQTWTGELFF. In nucleotides, the CDR3 is TGTGCCTGGAGTGTATGGGGGCAGACTTGGACCGGGGAGCTGTTTTTT. The variable domain in full, completed from reference TRBV30 and TRBJ2-2, reads SQTIHQWPATLVQPVGSPLSLECTVEGTSNPNLYWYRQAAGRGLQLLFYSVGIGQISSEVPQNLSASRPQDRQFILSSKKLLLSDSGFYLCAWSVWGQTWTGELFFGEGSRLTVL.

This clone was detected once. This chain connects TRBV12-1 to TRBJ2-2; the table's D call, TRBD2, has no DNA check behind it. TRBV12-1 is shown as a pseudogene. The CDR3 runs to 13 residues. The CDR3 loop reads CATGGSGAGELFF. CDR3 in DNA: TGTGCCACCGGAGGAAGCGGGGCCGGGGAGCTGTTTTTT.

This clone showed up just a few times. This chain connects TRBV6-6 to TRBJ1-1; TRBD1 matches 7 bases. V gave up 4 bases and J gave up 1 base; unmatched junction bases: 3. This CDR3 comprises 14 residues. Germline CDR1 MNHNY, CDR2 SVGAGI (reference sequence). CDR3 bases: TGTGCCAGCAGTTTAGGGACAGCGAACACTGAAGCTTTCTTT. Its translation is CASSLGTANTEAFF.

The sample holds one count of this clone. This sequence joins TRBV10-2 and TRBJ1-1; 9 bases agree with TRBD1. The V and J ends lost 7 bases and 4 bases, in that order; junction bases with no gene match: 7. CDR1 and CDR2 (germline): WSHSY, SAAADI. The CDR3 loop spans 14 amino acids. The CDR3 region is CASKGDRGITEAFF. CDR3 in DNA: TGCGCCAGCAAGGGCGACAGGGGGATCACTGAAGCTTTCTTT.

In this sample, this clone turned up once. The chain uses TRBV11-2 and TRBJ2-7; 7 bases line up with TRBD1. The CDR3 extends over 13 amino acids. V shed 5 bases, J shed 2 bases, and the junction held 3 bases outside the gene matches. In germline, CDR1 is SGHAT, CDR2 FQNNGV. In DNA form, the CDR3 reads TGTGCCAGCAGCACGGGACAGCCCTACGAGCAGTACTTC. Its translation: CASSTGQPYEQYF.